The 10 T cell receptor beta chains reported below all come from one sample, sequenced in a study of vaccination and CD4 T cells after COVID-19. Treatment indicated: roughly 10-day PBMC culture with coronavirus spike peptide pools or control peptides (ViraFEST assay). No antigens are known for them. The Oncomine TCR Beta short-read assay was applied to DNA of cultured CD4+ T cells. TCRdb recomputed calls from the PCR reads with MiXCR, one row per CDR3 protein. The sample has fewer than 18,000 distinct CDR3 sequences; more than 45% are singletons. Sequencing was performed on CD4+ T cells from blood, cultured in vitro. The receptors derive from a human donor who had recovered from COVID-19.

V usage is TRBV29-1 and J usage is TRBJ1-2; 9 bases fit TRBD1. Germline lookup yields CDR1 SQVTM and CDR2 ANQGSEA. This CDR3 is 15 amino acids long. V gave up 5 bases and J gave up 2 bases; unmatched junction bases: 9. The CDR3 sequence: CSVLSQGATNYGYTF. In DNA, the CDR3 is TGCAGCGTTCTATCACAGGGGGCGACGAACTATGGCTACACCTTC. The complete variable domain, with remaining parts taken from reference TRBV29-1 and TRBJ1-2, reads SAVISQKPSRDICQRGTSLTIQCQVDSQVTMMFWYRQQPGQSLTLIATANQGSEATYESGFVIDKFPISRPNLTFSTLTVSNMSPEDSSIYLCSVLSQGATNYGYTFGSGTRLTVV.

The chain combines TRBV19 with TRBJ2-2; 7 bases agree with TRBD2. Germline CDR1 reads LNHDA; CDR2 reads SQIVND (reference sequence). CDR3 size: 14 residues. V was pared by 10 bases and J by 0 bases, with 5 bases of the junction left unmatched. CDR3 in amino acids: CATDGGTNTGELFF. The CDR3 coding sequence is TGTGCCACCGACGGGGGGACGAACACCGGGGAGCTGTTTTTT.

This clonotype was detected only once. V gene TRBV5-1 combines with J gene TRBJ2-3; a possible D gene is TRBD1 (6 bases). Trimming cost V 7 bases and J 2 bases, with 11 bases left between them. The CDR3 totals 13 residues. Germline V CDR1 and CDR2: SGHRS, YFSETQ. CDR3 DNA: TGCGCCAGCGGACAGTTGACCACAGATACGCAGTATTTT. Residues: CASGQLTTDTQYF.

This chain connects TRBV24-1 to TRBJ2-1; 11 nucleotides align to TRBD2. Unmatched junction bases numbered 8, after V lost 7 bases and J lost 4 bases. The V gene's germline CDR1 is KGHDR and CDR2 SFDVKD. The CDR3 is made up of 16 amino acids. DNA of the CDR3: TGTGCCACCAGCCGGGGGGGGACTAGCGGTTACAATGAGCAGTTCTTC. As protein: CATSRGGTSGYNEQFF.

This clonotype was picked up one time. J is TRBJ2-3 and V is TRBV7-2; the match to TRBD2 covers 10 bases. Germline V lookup: CDR1 SGHTA, CDR2 FQGNSA. The junction had 7 bases not matched to a gene; V was cut back by 5 bases and J by 2 bases. The CDR3 is 16 amino acids. CDR3 bases: TGTGCCAGCAGCCTCAGAGCGGGGGGGGCCACAGATACGCAGTATTTT. This codes for CASSLRAGGATDTQYF.

This chain joins TRBV27 and TRBJ2-1; 12 bases agree with TRBD2. This CDR3 region has 17 residues. Germline CDR1 reads MNHEY; CDR2 reads SMNVEV (reference sequence). J gave up 8 bases and V 4 bases, and 12 bases lay outside the gene matches. DNA of the CDR3: TGTGCCAGCAGTTCCTTTGGGTCTAGCGGGGGGGCGGATGAGCAGTTCTTC. This encodes CASSSFGSSGGADEQFF.

This chain uses TRBV19 with TRBJ2-6, with a weak D call TRBD2 (5 bases). Germline CDR1 LNHDA, CDR2 SQIVND (reference sequence). Between the trimmed V and J ends, which lost 3 bases and 0 bases, there was a span of 6 bases. The CDR3 contains 15 residues. The CDR3 DNA follows: TGTGCCAGTAGTATCGGAGGCTCTGGGGCCAACGTCCTGACTTTC. Translation: CASSIGGSGANVLTF.

This clonotype was detected once. The chain uses TRBV7-3 and TRBJ2-3, with 7 nucleotides matching TRBD1. CDR3 length: 12 amino acids. Germline loops: CDR1 SGHTA, CDR2 FQGTGA. The V segment lost 5 bases and the J segment 5 bases; nucleotides outside the gene matches: 1. The CDR3 nucleotides are TGTGCCAGCAGCCACAGGGGAGATACGCAGTATTTT. Translating gives CASSHRGDTQYF. Drawing the rest from reference TRBV7-3 and TRBJ2-3, the complete variable domain is GAGVSQTPSNKVTEKGKYVELRCDPISGHTALYWYRQSLGQGPEFLIYFQGTGAADDSGLPNDRFFAVRPEGSVSTLKIQRTERGDSAVYLCASSHRGDTQYFGPGTRLTVL.

The V gene is TRBV5-4, the J gene TRBJ2-6; D unresolved. The V end lost 0 bases, the J end lost 0 bases, and 1 base lay between the germline ends. The germline V gene encodes CDR1 SGHNT and CDR2 YYREEE (reference sequence). CDR3 size: 14 residues. CDR3 sequence (DNA): TGTGCCAGCAGCTTGGACTCTGGGGCCAACGTCCTGACTTTC. Amino acids: CASSLDSGANVLTF.

The rearrangement joins TRBV10-3 to TRBJ2-3, with 11 bases that match TRBD2. CDR3 length equals 15 residues. Germline CDR1 reads ENHRY; CDR2 reads SYGVKD. Unmatched junction bases numbered 1, after V lost 0 bases and J lost 5 bases. CDR3 region: CAISESGLAGDTQYF. CDR3 DNA: TGTGCCATCAGTGAGTCCGGACTAGCGGGAGATACGCAGTATTTT.